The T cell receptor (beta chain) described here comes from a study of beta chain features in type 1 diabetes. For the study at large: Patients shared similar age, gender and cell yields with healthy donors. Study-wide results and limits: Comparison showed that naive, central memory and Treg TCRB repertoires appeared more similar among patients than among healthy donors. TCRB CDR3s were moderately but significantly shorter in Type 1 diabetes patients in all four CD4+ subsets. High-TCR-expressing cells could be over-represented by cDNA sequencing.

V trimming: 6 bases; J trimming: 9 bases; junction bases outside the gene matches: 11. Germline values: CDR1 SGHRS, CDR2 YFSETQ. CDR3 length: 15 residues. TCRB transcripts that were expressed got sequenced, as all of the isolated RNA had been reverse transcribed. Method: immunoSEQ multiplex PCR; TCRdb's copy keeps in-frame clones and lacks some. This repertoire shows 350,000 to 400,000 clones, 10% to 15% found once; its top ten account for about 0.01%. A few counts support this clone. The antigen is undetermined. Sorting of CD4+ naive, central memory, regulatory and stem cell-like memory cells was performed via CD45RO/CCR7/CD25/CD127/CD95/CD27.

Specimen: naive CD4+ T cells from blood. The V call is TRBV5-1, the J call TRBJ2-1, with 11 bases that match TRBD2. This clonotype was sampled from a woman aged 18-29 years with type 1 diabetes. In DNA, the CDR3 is TGCGCCAGCACATCGAATAGCGGGGGGGCCGGTGAGCAGTTCTTC. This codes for CASTSNSGGAGEQFF. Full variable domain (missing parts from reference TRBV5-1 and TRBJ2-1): KAGVTQTPRYLIKTRGQQVTLSCSPISGHRSVSWYQQTPGQGLQFLFEYFSETQRNKGNFPGRFSGRQFSNSRSEMNVSTLELGDSALYLCASTSNSGGAGEQFFGPGTRLTVL.